This TCR beta chain came from a study of regulatory and conventional T cells in RAG deficiency. Conventional CD4+ T cells were sorted from blood as CD25-low CD127-high cells. Libraries were prepared by immunoSEQ multiplex PCR; TCRdb keeps only in-frame clonotypes and omits some of them. The sample comprises tens of thousands of clones, 95% to 96% of which are singletons, and about 0.4% rests with the top ten. After removal of 0 bases from V and 7 bases from J, the junction contained 8 bases not matched to a gene. Per the germline V gene, CDR1 is MGHDK and CDR2 is SYGVNS. The CDR3 has 16 amino acids. The data also belong to a second study, concerning regulatory T cells. That work states: Amplification used 52 TRBV primers and 13 TRBJ primers.

The chain has TRBV25-1 and TRBJ2-1, with TRBD2 matching 8 bases. The sequenced sample was CD25- CD4+ T cells sorted from blood. The receptor comes from a human donor in good health. The CDR3 coding sequence is TGTGCCAGCAGTGAATATAGCGGGATGGGGATTAATGAGCAGTTCTTC. This sequence encodes CASSEYSGMGINEQFF.